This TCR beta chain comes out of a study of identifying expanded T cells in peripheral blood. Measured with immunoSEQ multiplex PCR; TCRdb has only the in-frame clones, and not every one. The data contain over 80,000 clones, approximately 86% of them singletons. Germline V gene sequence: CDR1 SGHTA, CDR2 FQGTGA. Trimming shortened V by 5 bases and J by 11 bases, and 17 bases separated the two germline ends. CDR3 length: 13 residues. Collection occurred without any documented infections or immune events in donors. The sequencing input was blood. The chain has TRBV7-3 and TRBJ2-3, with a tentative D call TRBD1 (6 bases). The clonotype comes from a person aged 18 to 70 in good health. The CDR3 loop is CASSPPGQGMQYF. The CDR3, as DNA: TGTGCCAGCAGCCCCCCGGGCCAGGGGATGCAGTATTTT.